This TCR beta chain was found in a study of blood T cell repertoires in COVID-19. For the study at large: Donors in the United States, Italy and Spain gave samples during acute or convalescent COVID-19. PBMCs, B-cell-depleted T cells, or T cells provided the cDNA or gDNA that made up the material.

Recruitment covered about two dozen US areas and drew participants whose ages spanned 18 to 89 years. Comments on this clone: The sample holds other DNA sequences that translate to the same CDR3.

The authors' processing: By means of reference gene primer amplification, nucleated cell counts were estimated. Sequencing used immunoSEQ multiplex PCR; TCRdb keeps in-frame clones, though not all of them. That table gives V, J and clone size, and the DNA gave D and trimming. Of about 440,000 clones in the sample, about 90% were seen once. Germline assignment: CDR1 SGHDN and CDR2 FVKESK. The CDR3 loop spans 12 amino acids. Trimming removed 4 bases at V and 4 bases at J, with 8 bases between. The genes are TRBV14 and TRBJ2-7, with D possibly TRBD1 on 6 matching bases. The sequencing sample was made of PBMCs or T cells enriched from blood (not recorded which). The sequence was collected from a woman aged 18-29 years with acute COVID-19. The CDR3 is CASSPRGYEQYF. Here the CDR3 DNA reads TGTGCCAGCAGCCCGAGGGGGTACGAGCAGTACTTC.